These 28 T cell receptor beta chains share one sample of origin, sequenced in a study of OX40 agonist ivuxolimab in advanced cancers. Profiling relied on immunoSEQ multiplex PCR, and the TCRdb table lists in-frame clones only, not all of them. The sample consists of around 62,000 clones, about 80% of them appearing once. Source: CD4+ or CD8+ T cells sorted from blood, taken in a trial of the OX40 agonist ivuxolimab. Receptor source: an adult with an advanced solid tumor such as melanoma, head and neck, liver or kidney cancer.

The chain joins TRBV28 to TRBJ2-5, with 8 bases matching TRBD2. V lost 5 bases to trimming and J lost 5 bases; unmatched junction nucleotides: 10. The CDR3 loop spans 15 amino acids. The germline V gene encodes CDR1 MDHEN and CDR2 SYDVKM. DNA for the CDR3: TGTGCCAGCAGTCCCCTTGGGGGCGGGGGGGAGACCCAGTACTTC. This sequence encodes CASSPLGGGGETQYF. The variable domain in full, completed from reference TRBV28 and TRBJ2-5, reads DVKVTQSSRYLVKRTGEKVFLECVQDMDHENMFWYRQDPGLGLRLIYFSYDVKMKEKGDIPEGYSVSREKKERFSLILESASTNQTSMYLCASSPLGGGGETQYFGPGTRLLVL.

V is TRBV6-5 and J is TRBJ2-4, with D possibly TRBD2 on 5 matching bases. Looked up from germline, CDR1 is MNHEY and CDR2 is SVGAGI. This CDR3 has 13 residues. Trimming stripped 7 bases from V and 9 bases from J, with 16 bases between. The chain's CDR3 is CASTDLAIGIQYF. The CDR3 bases are TGTGCCAGCACCGACCTAGCAATAGGCATTCAGTACTTC.

The table lists this clone with a few counts. The J gene is TRBJ2-1, the V gene TRBV7-8; perhaps D is TRBD1 or TRBD2 (5 bases each). There are 14 residues in the CDR3. V dropped 5 bases and J dropped 3 bases, with 11 bases sitting between them. The V gene's germline CDR1 is SGHVS and CDR2 FQNEAQ. CDR3 residues: CASSPGPYYNEQFF. The DNA for the CDR3 is TGTGCCAGCAGCCCGGGGCCCTACTACAATGAGCAGTTCTTC.

This clone was seen a single time. The chain combines TRBV5-6 with TRBJ1-5; TRBD1 matches 8 bases. V dropped 3 bases and J dropped 2; count of bases not matched to a gene: 1. CDR1 SGHDT and CDR2 YYEEEE come from the germline V gene. The CDR3 totals 14 residues. As DNA, the CDR3 is TGTGCCAGCAGCTCAGGGGGCGGCAATCAGCCCCAGCATTTT. It yields the protein CASSSGGGNQPQHF.

The V gene is TRBV28, the J gene TRBJ2-7, with TRBD2 as a possible D gene (5 bases). The CDR3 is made up of 14 amino acids. CDR1 MDHEN and CDR2 SYDVKM come from the germline V gene. Trimming pared 5 bases from V and 6 bases from J, leaving 17 bases between. CDR3 bases: TGTGCCAGCAGTATTAGATTTTCTAGCTCCGAGCAGTACTTC. It translates to CASSIRFSSSEQYF.

The chain links TRBV7-3 to TRBJ2-2; D is possibly TRBD1 or TRBD2 (5 bases each). Germline V gene data show CDR1 as SGHTA and CDR2 as FQGTGA. The CDR3 is 16 amino acids. Trimming shortened V by 4 bases and J by 1 base, and 13 bases separated the two germline ends. The CDR3 DNA follows: TGTGCCAGCAGCTCCCAGGGACGTTTGAACACCGGGGAGCTGTTTTTT. Translated: CASSSQGRLNTGELFF.

For the CDR3, the DNA is TGCGCCAGCAGCTTCAGTTATGACGGATCCTACGAGCAGTACTTC. Amino acids: CASSFSYDGSYEQYF. The chain couples TRBV5-1 to TRBJ2-7; D remains unclear. This CDR3 has 15 residues. Germline values: CDR1 SGHRS, CDR2 YFSETQ. V was trimmed by 2 bases and J by 1 base, leaving 13 bases between them.

This clone was seen a few times. The chain uses TRBV6-5 and TRBJ1-5, with a tentative D call TRBD1 (6 bases). Between the trimmed V and J ends, which lost 5 bases and 4 bases, there was a span of 12 bases. CDR1 MNHEY and CDR2 SVGAGI come from the germline V gene. The CDR3 covers 14 residues. The CDR3 spells CASSHGQGNQPQHF. In DNA form, the CDR3 reads TGTGCCAGCAGTCACGGGCAGGGGAATCAGCCCCAGCATTTT.

The CDR3 sequence: CASSLVLAGNTEAFF. The CDR3, as DNA: TGTGCCAGCAGCTTAGTGTTGGCGGGGAACACTGAAGCTTTCTTT. The chain combines TRBV11-1 with TRBJ1-1; D is ambiguous. Germline CDR1 and CDR2: SGHAT and FQDESV (reference sequence). Trimming cost V 1 base and J 1 base, with 10 bases left between them. CDR3 length equals 15 residues.

This sequence joins TRBV6-5 and TRBJ2-5; a possible D gene is TRBD1 (5 bases). This CDR3 has 11 amino acids. CDR1 is MNHEY and CDR2 is SVGAGI in the germline V gene. Between the trimmed V and J ends, which lost 5 bases and 7 bases, there was a span of 8 bases. The DNA for the CDR3 is TGTGCCAGCAGTGACAGTGGGACCCAGTACTTC. Translation: CASSDSGTQYF.

V gene TRBV13 combines with J gene TRBJ2-3; no reliable D call. Trimming took 0 bases from V and 4 from J, leaving 23 bases between them. Germline-derived CDR1 and CDR2 are PRHDT and FYEKMQ (reference sequence). There are 19 residues in the CDR3. CDR3 residues: CASSLGDSGEIVLPDTQYF. In DNA, the CDR3 is TGTGCCAGCAGCTTAGGGGATAGTGGGGAAATCGTCCTACCAGATACGCAGTATTTT.

V gene TRBV5-1 combines with J gene TRBJ2-5; tentative D call: TRBD2 (5 bases). Between the trimmed V and J ends, which lost 5 bases and 5 bases, there was a span of 19 bases. Germline assignment: CDR1 SGHRS and CDR2 YFSETQ. The CDR3 loop spans 15 amino acids. CDR3 residues: CASSLGNTATETQYF. CDR3 nucleotides: TGCGCCAGCAGTCTCGGGAACACAGCGACTGAGACCCAGTACTTC.

The chain couples TRBV4-2 to TRBJ2-2, with 7 bases matching TRBD2. The CDR3 consists of 18 residues. Looked up from germline, CDR1 is LGHNA and CDR2 is YNFKEQ. Unmatched junction bases numbered 7, after V lost 0 bases and J lost 0 bases. The CDR3 region has the DNA TGTGCCAGCAGCCAAGATGGGGCGGGAGTTGCGAACACCGGGGAGCTGTTTTTT. Amino acids: CASSQDGAGVANTGELFF.

V usage is TRBV9 and J usage is TRBJ1-2; TRBD1 might be the D (6 bases). The CDR3 runs 14 residues. CDR1 is SGDLS, CDR2 YYNGEE, per germline. The V end was cut by 3 bases, the J end by 6 bases, with 15 bases between. The DNA of the CDR3 is TGTGCCAGCAGCGAGGTTGCAAAGGGGGATGGCTACACCTTC. It specifies CASSEVAKGDGYTF.

The chain joins TRBV4-3 to TRBJ1-2; a weak D match, TRBD1 (5 bases). V was clipped by 2 bases and J by 4 bases, with 14 bases between them. Germline loops: CDR1 LGHNA, CDR2 YSLEER. The CDR3 contains 15 residues. This CDR3 reads CASSQTSGTIYGYTF. CDR3 bases: TGCGCCAGCAGCCAAACTTCCGGGACTATCTATGGCTACACCTTC.

The chain employs TRBV19 and TRBJ1-1; no clear D gene. CDR1 LNHDA and CDR2 SQIVND come from the germline V gene (reference sequence). Trimming removed 7 bases from V and 4 bases from J, with 13 bases in between. The CDR3 has 13 residues. The CDR3 sequence: CASTYSEFTEAFF. As DNA, the CDR3 is TGTGCCAGTACGTACAGTGAGTTCACTGAAGCTTTCTTT. The variable domain in full, completed from reference TRBV19 and TRBJ1-1, reads DGGITQSPKYLFRKEGQNVTLSCEQNLNHDAMYWYRQDPGQGLRLIYYSQIVNDFQKGDIAEGYSVSREKKESFPLTVTSAQKNPTAFYLCASTYSEFTEAFFGQGTRLTVV.

This clone was detected only a few times. V is TRBV6-5 and J is TRBJ1-2, with D uncertain. This CDR3 comprises 12 residues. Germline V gives CDR1 MNHEY, CDR2 SVGAGI. The V and J ends lost 5 bases and 3 bases respectively, with 7 bases between them. Written as DNA, the CDR3 is TGTGCCAGCAGTACCGGTTACTATGGCTACACCTTC. This codes for CASSTGYYGYTF.

The CDR3 reads CASSLAFSGGRTEAFF. The CDR3, as DNA: TGTGCCAGCAGCTTAGCGTTTTCAGGGGGCAGGACTGAAGCTTTCTTT. The chain joins TRBV7-9 to TRBJ1-1, with TRBD1 identical over 8 bases. This CDR3 comprises 16 residues. CDR1 SEHNR and CDR2 FQNEAQ come from the germline V gene (reference sequence). Trimming took 0 bases from V and 5 from J; bases not matched to a gene: 8.

This chain joins TRBV7-2 and TRBJ2-4, with 10 bases identical to TRBD2. The CDR3 is made up of 17 amino acids. CDR1 and CDR2 from the germline V gene are SGHTA and FQGNSA. The V gene end was trimmed by 5 bases and the J gene end by 5 bases; junction bases not matched to a gene: 12. DNA of the CDR3: TGTGCCAGCAGCAATGCTAGCGGGGGATCCACCCAAAACATTCAGTACTTC. Protein: CASSNASGGSTQNIQYF.

This clone occurred a few times. The chain recombines TRBV30 with TRBJ2-5; possibly TRBD2 for D (5 bases). This CDR3 spans 17 amino acids. Per the germline V gene, CDR1 is GTSNPN and CDR2 is SVGIG (reference sequence). Trimming stripped 2 bases from V and 2 bases from J, with 21 bases between. In nucleotides, the CDR3 is TGTGCCTGGAGTACCTGGGAGCAAACCCCCACACAAGAGACCCAGTACTTC. It is translated as CAWSTWEQTPTQETQYF.

The CDR3 DNA follows: TGTGCCAGCAGCCCAGCTGAACGATCCTACAATGAGCAGTTCTTC. This sequence encodes CASSPAERSYNEQFF. The chain combines TRBV5-4 with TRBJ2-1, with D uncertain. Germline CDR1 reads SGHNT; CDR2 reads YYREEE (reference sequence). Deletions cut 4 bases from V and 1 base from J, with 12 bases between. CDR3 length: 15 residues. The full variable domain, rest sourced from reference TRBV5-4 and TRBJ2-1, is ETGVTQSPTHLIKTRGQQVTLRCSSQSGHNTVSWYQQALGQGPQFIFQYYREEENGRGNFPPRFSGLQFPNYSSELNVNALELDDSALYLCASSPAERSYNEQFFGPGTRLTVL.

This chain links TRBV28 with TRBJ2-5; D possibly uses TRBD1 or TRBD2 (5 bases each). Per the germline V gene, CDR1 is MDHEN and CDR2 is SYDVKM. The CDR3 runs 14 residues. V was clipped by 6 bases and J by 4 bases, with 15 bases between them. Here the CDR3 reads CASRRGPKGETQYF. The CDR3 DNA sequence: TGTGCCAGCAGGAGGGGTCCGAAGGGAGAGACCCAGTACTTC.

Here the CDR3 reads CASSSWDSQISGNTIYF. The CDR3 coding sequence is TGTGCCAGCAGCTCCTGGGACAGCCAAATATCTGGAAACACCATATATTTT. The chain has TRBV7-9 and TRBJ1-3, with 7 bases matching TRBD1. There are 17 residues in the CDR3. Germline CDR1 and CDR2: SEHNR and FQNEAQ (reference sequence). The V and J ends lost 4 bases and 1 base, in that order; junction bases with no gene match: 10.

J is TRBJ1-4 and V is TRBV28; D gene ambiguous. The germline CDR1 and CDR2 sequences are MDHEN and SYDVKM. CDR3 length equals 18 residues. Between the trimmed V and J ends, which lost 5 bases and 6 bases, there was a span of 25 bases. This CDR3 reads CASSPAISLMQSYEKLFF. The CDR3 bases are TGTGCCAGCAGTCCAGCCATTTCTCTCATGCAATCTTATGAAAAACTGTTTTTT.

The rearrangement links TRBV21-1 to TRBJ2-3; TRBD2 is the table's D call and was not checked against the DNA. TRBV21-1 is termed a pseudogene. CDR3 size: 19 residues. In DNA form, the CDR3 reads TGTGCCAGCAGCAAAGAAGGTAGGACTAGCGGGAGTAACGCAGATACGCAGTATTTT. Protein: CASSKEGRTSGSNADTQYF.

The chain joins TRBV5-1 to TRBJ1-5; 8 nucleotides match TRBD1. This CDR3 has 14 residues. Germline V gene lookup returns CDR1 SGHRS and CDR2 YFSETQ. Trimming cost V 4 bases and J 7 bases; bases outside gene matches: 7. The CDR3 region is CASSQDTGGQPQHF. CDR3 sequence (DNA): TGCGCCAGCAGCCAGGACACAGGGGGACAGCCCCAGCATTTT.

This chain joins TRBV7-6 and TRBJ1-1; 7 positions match TRBD1. Germline loops: CDR1 SGHVS, CDR2 FNYEAQ. CDR3 size: 14 residues. V was pared by 6 bases and J by 6 bases, with 10 bases of the junction left unmatched. The CDR3 region is CASSQGGVSPEAFF. CDR3 DNA sequence: TGTGCCAGCAGTCAGGGGGGGGTAAGTCCTGAAGCTTTCTTT.

Only a few counts were recorded for this clone. The chain links TRBV5-1 to TRBJ2-5; 10 bases match TRBD1. With V trimmed by 2 bases and J by 4 bases, 5 bases remained unmatched. The CDR3 length is 15 residues. Germline V gene data show CDR1 as SGHRS and CDR2 as YFSETQ. The CDR3 region has the DNA TGCGCCAGCAGCTTTTCCGGGACAGGGGTAGAGACCCAGTACTTC. It specifies CASSFSGTGVETQYF.